The 8 T cell receptor beta chains in this list originate from one sample, sequenced in a study of spatial heterogeneity in lung cancer. Described time point: sample taken at primary tumor resection. No cells were sorted before sequencing. The whole RNA sequenced was extracted from tumor, nontumor lung or frozen PBMC. TCRdb independently ran MiXCR on the 5' RACE reads; one entry per CDR3 protein. The data show more than 2,000 distinct CDR3 sequences, with 3.5% to 5% seen just once and 25% to 30% held by the top ten. Here the sequenced sample was normal lung tissue next to the tumor, taken at surgery. The source of these receptors is a female donor with early-stage non-small cell lung cancer.

By its share, this clonotype is medium-sized. Since it is a stray read in a library aimed at alpha chains, this beta chain has a size that is not meaningful. The chain carries TRBV6-1 and TRBJ1-1; 7 positions match TRBD1. Germline trimming cut 9 bases from V and 0 bases from J; bases unmatched to any gene: 4. The CDR3 extends over 13 amino acids. Germline CDR1 and CDR2: MNHNS and SASEGT. The CDR3 DNA reads as TGTGCCAGTTTCGGGACAGTGAACACTGAAGCTTTCTTT. It translates to CASFGTVNTEAFF.

By its share, this clonotype is large. As an off-target read in a library built for alpha chains, this beta chain has a frequency of little significance. The chain is built from TRBV28 and TRBJ1-4; the match to TRBD1 covers 7 bases. Germline loops: CDR1 MDHEN, CDR2 SYDVKM. This CDR3 spans 13 amino acids. V was pared by 8 bases and J by 4 bases, with 4 bases of the junction left unmatched. CDR3 DNA: TGTGCCAGCCGGACAGGAATTAATGAAAAACTGTTTTTT. Translated, it gives CASRTGINEKLFF.

This clonotype is medium-sized. The library was designed around alpha chains, so this beta chain is a stray read whose abundance carries little weight. The V call is TRBV10-3, the J call TRBJ2-2; 7 bases match TRBD2. The CDR3 spans 15 residues. V lost 2 bases and J lost 5; bases outside the gene matches: 5. CDR1 is ENHRY, CDR2 SYGVKD, per germline. CDR3 residues: CAISEKSGKTGELFF. In DNA, the CDR3 is TGTGCCATCAGTGAGAAAAGCGGGAAAACCGGGGAGCTGTTTTTT.

In this sample, this clonotype turned up many times. This beta chain represents an off-target read in a library built for alpha chains; its size is of limited meaning. The chain carries TRBV2 and TRBJ1-5; a weak D match, TRBD1 (5 bases). Germline CDR1 and CDR2: SNHLY and FYNNEI. CDR3 length: 14 residues. Between the trimmed V and J ends, which lost 3 bases and 6 bases, there was a span of 12 bases. CDR3 in DNA: TGTGCCAGCAGTGATAGGGTGCAGGGTCAGCCCCAGCATTTT. It translates to CASSDRVQGQPQHF.

By share of the sample, this clonotype is medium-sized. The size of this beta chain means little, since it is a stray read in a library made for alpha chains. The chain combines TRBV2 with TRBJ1-2, with D uncertain. Trimming stripped 2 bases from V and 2 bases from J, with 9 bases between. The V gene's germline CDR1 is SNHLY and CDR2 FYNNEI. The CDR3 contains 14 residues. Written as DNA, the CDR3 is TGTGCCAGCAGTGAAAGTCAGAGAAACTATGGCTACACCTTC. It specifies CASSESQRNYGYTF.

By its share, this clonotype is medium-sized. This beta chain is off target for a library built for alpha chains, so its abundance means little. The chain uses TRBV29-1 and TRBJ2-1; TRBD2 aligns across 7 bases. The ends lost 4 bases at V and 7 bases at J; junction bases unmatched: 4. The V gene's germline CDR1 is SQVTM and CDR2 ANQGSEA. The CDR3 length is 12 residues. DNA for the CDR3: TGCAGCGTTGGGCGAGCGGGGAATGAGCAGTTCTTC. Amino acids: CSVGRAGNEQFF.

Sample share makes this clonotype large. This beta chain is an off-target read within a library intended for alpha chains, so its frequency means little. The rearrangement links TRBV28 to TRBJ1-5; the D is unclear. This CDR3 has 13 residues. The V end lost 2 bases, the J end lost 5 bases, and 7 bases lay between the germline ends. CDR1 is MDHEN and CDR2 is SYDVKM in the germline V gene. In nucleotides, the CDR3 is TGTGCCAGCAGTTTAGCTGGAGATCAGCCCCAGCATTTT. Encoded protein: CASSLAGDQPQHF.

Note on this clonotype: The library was prepared for alpha chains; this beta chain is a stray read, so its frequency means little. The CDR3 region is CASGRAKGSAKNIQYF. CDR3 sequence (DNA): TGTGCCAGCGGAAGAGCGAAAGGGTCAGCCAAAAACATTCAGTACTTC. The chain carries TRBV6-6 and TRBJ2-4; D uncertain. Trimming stripped 8 bases from V and 0 bases from J, with 17 bases between. This CDR3 comprises 16 residues. Germline V gene sequence: CDR1 MNHNY, CDR2 SVGAGI (reference sequence).